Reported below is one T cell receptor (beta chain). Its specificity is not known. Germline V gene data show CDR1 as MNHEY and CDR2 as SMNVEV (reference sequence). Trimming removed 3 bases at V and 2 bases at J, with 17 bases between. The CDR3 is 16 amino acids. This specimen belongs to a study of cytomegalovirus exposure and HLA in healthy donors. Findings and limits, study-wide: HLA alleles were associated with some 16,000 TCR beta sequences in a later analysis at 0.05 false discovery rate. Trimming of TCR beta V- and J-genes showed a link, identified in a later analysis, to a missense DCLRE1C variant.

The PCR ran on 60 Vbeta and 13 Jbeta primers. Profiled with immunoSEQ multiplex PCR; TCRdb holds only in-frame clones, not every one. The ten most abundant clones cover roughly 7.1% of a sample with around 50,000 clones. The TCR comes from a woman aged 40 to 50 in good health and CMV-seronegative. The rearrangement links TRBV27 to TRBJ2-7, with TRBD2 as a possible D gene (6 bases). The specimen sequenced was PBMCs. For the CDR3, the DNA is TGTGCCAGCAGTTTTAGGCGGGGAATGGGGGCCTACGAGCAGTACTTC. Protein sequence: CASSFRRGMGAYEQYF.